This T cell receptor (beta chain) was documented in a study of blood T cell repertoires in COVID-19. Study at large: Italy, Spain and the United States were the sources of the convalescent and acute COVID-19 samples. T cells, B-cell-depleted T cells, or PBMCs provided the cDNA or gDNA that served as material.

Seattle patients were enrolled during active infection and followed longitudinally. In the study's own analysis: Reference gene primer amplification in the assay estimated nucleated cell counts. Sequencing used immunoSEQ multiplex PCR; TCRdb keeps in-frame clones, though not all of them. V, J and clone size are those of that table, while D and trimming were read from the DNA. The data contain 100,000 or so clones, roughly 92% of them seen just once; the ten biggest clones take up around 1.9%. This CDR3 is 13 amino acids long. The V end was cut by 6 bases, the J end by 4 bases, with 12 bases between. Per the germline V gene, CDR1 is SNHLY and CDR2 is FYNNEI.

The chain recombines TRBV2 with TRBJ1-2; D is unresolved. Sequenced sample: peripheral blood. The sequence came from a woman in her fifties or sixties with COVID-19, enrolled during active disease. CDR3 coding DNA: TGTGCCAGCAGCTTGGCAGGCCTCTATGGCTACACCTTC. It is translated as CASSLAGLYGYTF.